This T cell receptor beta chain came from a study of vaccination effects on CD4 cells after COVID-19. Across the whole study: The cohort was immunized with two doses of either the BNT162b2 or mRNA-1273 vaccine.

Expansion with viral peptide pools was applied to antigen-specific CD4+ T cells by the ViraFEST assay prior to sequencing. Isolating CD4+ T cells followed less than 11 days of culture. Vaccine recipients had no previous SARS-CoV-2 infection; their nucleocapsid antibodies were negative. Wells containing over 1.5 million PBMC each were cultured with 10 IU/ml IL-2 and around 10 ug/ml peptides. Study findings and constraints: Marked clonal contraction was seen in infection- and vaccine-induced clones late after vaccination.

Clones were read by immunoSEQ multiplex PCR, and TCRdb kept only the in-frame ones, dropping some. The table lists 20,000 to 25,000 clones, roughly 70% of them singletons. Germline V gene data show CDR1 as SGDLS and CDR2 as YYNGEE. Trimming left V 0 bases short and J 1 base short, with 7 bases between. The CDR3 contains 14 residues. A note on this clone: Its matching antigen is unknown.

This receptor was identified in a human donor who received a COVID-19 vaccine. The chain is built from TRBV9 and TRBJ2-5; D call uncertain. The sequences come from CD4+ T cells from PBMCs cultured with HCoV-NL63 spike peptides, collected before COVID-19 vaccination. The CDR3 reads CASSVGGTQETQYF. CDR3 in DNA: TGTGCCAGCAGCGTAGGCGGAACCCAAGAGACCCAGTACTTC.